This T cell receptor beta chain was obtained from a study of blood T cell repertoires in COVID-19 (dated by TCRdb to about 2020). As for the study more broadly: Samples from collaborators originated in the United States, Italy and Spain and spanned both the acute and convalescent phases of COVID-19. The material from the prospective study consisted of cDNA or gDNA derived from T cells, B-cell-depleted T cells, or PBMCs. Subjects who had been exposed to COVID-19, were actively infected with it, or had recovered from it provided the deeply sampled blood TCRbeta repertoires that made up the dataset. The repertoires were released in a freely available public database meant as a resource for research on the immune response to SARS-CoV-2. The samples were drawn from two sources: the first 160 participants of the ongoing ImmuneRACE study, and 1,000 to 1,500 subjects contributed by 6 global collaborators. The sample metadata nearly always contained a de-identified subject ID, COVID-19 status, age in years and sex. HLA class I and class II types, where available, came from metadata supplied by the sample provider rather than from assay-based typing.

The germline V gene encodes CDR1 GTSNPN and CDR2 SVGIG (reference sequence). V gives up 2 bases and J gives up 9 bases, and the segment between their germline ends measures 17 bases. The CDR3 measures 15 amino acids from cysteine to phenylalanine. Solely the CDR3 DNA is kept, with 45 bases framed from the first base. Concerning this clone: It has no known antigen specificity. The sample holds no much larger clone one base away, and base qualities are not on file.

TCRbeta CDR3 regions were amplified from genomic DNA by means of the immunoSEQ Assay, a bias-controlled multiplex PCR. In the original analysis: The number of nucleated cells in each sample was estimated from the amplification of reference gene primers within the assay. To quantify the absolute abundance of each unique TCRbeta CDR3 rearrangement, sequence reads were collapsed and filtered. For each sample, productive Simpson clonality was calculated as the square root of Simpson's diversity index across productive rearrangements. The clones in this table, taken by TCRdb from immuneACCESS, are in-frame only. Not every clone is retained; where verified, under half of the shortfall comes from an unresolved V gene, and the cause of the rest is unknown. V, J and clone size reflect that table, while D and trimming were determined from the DNA. This sample holds around 140,000 clones; roughly 86% were observed only once. Together, the top ten hold about 15% of the sample.

Each collaborating institution followed its own protocols to collect whole blood in K2EDTA tubes. For TCRbeta analysis, collaborators shipped samples as frozen whole blood, isolated PBMCs, or DNA extracted from either of those sample types. The paper's findings and limits, for the study overall: The quantity of clinical and demographic metadata differed by source and by participant and was supplied without curation.

The receptor was isolated from a human donor with acute or convalescent COVID-19. The donor label of this sample is uncertain. Recombination connected TRBV30 to TRBJ1-6; the D gene is not confidently resolved. Sequencing was performed on peripheral blood. The DNA reads TGTGCCTGGAGTCGCTATATCGGACTGGGTTCACCCCTCCACTTT. This gives the protein CAWSRYIGLGSPLHF.